Listed below are T cell receptor beta chains from one sample, sequenced in a study of a mutant IDH1 vaccine in newly diagnosed glioma. Some clones are missing from TCRdb's copy, which holds only in-frame ones; the method was immunoSEQ multiplex PCR. The profile shows about 68,000 clones, less than 90% of them singletons. The antigens these receptors bind are not known. This specimen consisted of PBMCs, obtained from a glioma patient whose treatment included an IDH1 peptide vaccine. The receptors were gathered from a man younger than 30 with glioma. Each CDR3 is given with its conserved first and last residue. A D gene is named only where the DNA matches it firmly. Clone size is not always given. Where it is, it says once, few, many or a class for expanded clones.

13,-,TRBV6-1,-,TRBJ2-7,CASTSETSYEQYF,TGTGCCAGCACGTCGGAGACTTCCTACGAGCAGTACTTC
16,TRBD1,TRBV27,-,TRBJ1-2,CASSLGQGGGYYGYTF,TGTGCCAGCAGCCTCGGACAGGGGGGGGGCTACTATGGCTACACCTTC
17,-,TRBV27,-,TRBJ1-6,CASSSNPTAAGNSPLHF,TGTGCCAGCAGCTCAAACCCGACAGCGGCCGGTAATTCACCCCTCCACTTT
15,TRBD1,TRBV30,once,TRBJ2-7,CAWAHPDWTGYEQYF,TGTGCCTGGGCCCACCCTGATTGGACAGGCTACGAGCAGTACTTC
14,-,TRBV5-5,-,TRBJ1-6,CASSFGRDNSPLHF,TGTGCCAGCAGCTTCGGGAGAGATAATTCACCCCTCCACTTT
14,-,TRBV13,-,TRBJ2-1,CASSLYDGLRGQFF,TGTGCCAGCAGCTTATACGACGGGCTTCGGGGGCAGTTCTTC
12,-,TRBV28,-,TRBJ1-5,CASTYSNQPQHF,TGTGCCAGCACGTATAGCAATCAGCCCCAGCATTTT
15,-,TRBV25-1,-,TRBJ2-2,CASRGLGESPGELFF,TGTGCCAGCCGCGGACTCGGCGAAAGTCCGGGGGAGCTGTTTTTT
14,TRBD1,TRBV29-1,-,TRBJ2-7,CSVEPGQGGREQYF,TGCAGCGTTGAGCCGGGACAGGGAGGACGAGAGCAGTACTTC
16,-,TRBV10-1,-,TRBJ2-5,CASPFPEGAEEETQYF,TGCGCCAGTCCATTCCCGGAGGGCGCGGAAGAAGAGACCCAGTACTTC
13,TRBD2,TRBV6-5,-,TRBJ2-1,CASSYSGGGLQFF,TGTGCCAGCAGTTACTCGGGGGGAGGGCTGCAGTTCTTC
15,TRBD2,TRBV2,-,TRBJ2-1,CASRVLREGYNEQFF,TGTGCCAGCAGGGTCTTGCGGGAGGGCTACAATGAGCAGTTCTTC
14,-,TRBV6-5,-,TRBJ1-2,CASSYSGSNYGYTF,TGTGCCAGCAGTTACTCCGGCAGTAACTATGGCTACACCTTC
17,TRBD1,TRBV19,-,TRBJ2-1,CASTPKVLDRGYNEQFF,TGTGCCAGTACCCCGAAGGTTCTGGACAGGGGTTACAATGAGCAGTTCTTC
14,-,TRBV27,once,TRBJ2-7,CASSLSGTSREQYF,TGTGCCAGCAGTTTGTCTGGGACATCCCGCGAGCAGTACTTC
13,-,TRBV27,-,TRBJ2-3,CASSSWDLDTQYF,TGTGCCAGCAGTTCGTGGGATTTGGATACGCAGTATTTT
15,TRBD1,TRBV18,-,TRBJ1-2,CASSPAGQGDYGYTF,TGTGCCAGCTCACCGGCTGGACAGGGCGACTATGGCTACACCTTC
12,-,TRBV5-1,-,TRBJ2-7,CASSSSGSEQYF,TGCGCCAGCAGCTCCTCCGGGTCCGAGCAGTACTTC
12,-,TRBV5-5,-,TRBJ1-1,CASSRFGTEAFF,TGTGCCAGCAGCCGTTTCGGCACTGAAGCTTTCTTT
14,-,TRBV5-5,-,TRBJ2-3,CASRLGRATDTQYF,TGTGCCAGCAGATTGGGCAGAGCCACAGATACGCAGTATTTT
17,-,TRBV30,few,TRBJ1-1,CAWSVARTGMMNTEAFF,TGTGCCTGGAGTGTAGCCCGGACGGGGATGATGAACACTGAAGCTTTCTTT
15,TRBD2,TRBV29-1,-,TRBJ2-2,CSVREGTTNTGELFF,TGCAGCGTCAGGGAGGGGACCACGAACACCGGGGAGCTGTTTTTT
15,-,TRBV7-9,few,TRBJ1-1,CASRTRGASLDEAFF,TGTGCCAGCAGAACCCGGGGGGCATCACTAGACGAAGCTTTCTTT
13,-,TRBV27,-,TRBJ1-1,CASSTQGNTEAFF,TGTGCCAGCAGTACCCAGGGCAATACTGAAGCTTTCTTT
16,TRBD1,TRBV6-5,-,TRBJ1-6,CASSFPRQGRNSPLHF,TGTGCCAGCAGTTTCCCTAGACAGGGAAGGAATTCACCCCTCCACTTT
13,-,TRBV30,-,TRBJ1-4,CAYSRDTNEKLFF,TGTGCCTACTCCCGGGATACTAATGAAAAACTGTTTTTT
15,-,TRBV15,-,TRBJ2-7,CATSRDPGASYEQYF,TGTGCCACCAGCAGAGATCCGGGGGCGTCCTACGAGCAGTACTTC
13,TRBD2,TRBV6-4,-,TRBJ2-5,CASSQDGGETQYF,TGTGCCAGCAGTCAGGACGGGGGGGAGACCCAGTACTTC
15,TRBD1,TRBV13,-,TRBJ2-7,CASSSPTGAASGQYF,TGTGCCAGCAGCTCTCCGACAGGGGCCGCCTCGGGGCAGTACTTC
21,-,TRBV4-3,-,TRBJ2-6,CASSQDPSLTGPSSGANVLTF,TGCGCCAGCAGCCAAGACCCCTCCTTAACAGGGCCCAGCTCTGGGGCCAACGTCCTGACTTTC
15,-,TRBV30,few,TRBJ1-5,CAWSVPTGSNQPQHF,TGTGCCTGGAGTGTACCCACAGGGTCCAATCAGCCCCAGCATTTT
13,-,TRBV10-1,few,TRBJ1-1,CASRTIADTEAFF,TGCGCCAGCAGGACAATCGCGGACACTGAAGCTTTCTTT
16,TRBD2,TRBV7-2,-,TRBJ2-3,CASSSWERGTKGTQYF,TGTGCCAGCAGCTCCTGGGAGCGGGGGACAAAGGGTACGCAGTATTTT
17,TRBD1,TRBV4-2,-,TRBJ1-3,CASSLQGTGSSGNTIYF,TGTGCCAGCAGCCTACAGGGGACAGGCAGCTCTGGAAACACCATATATTTT
14,-,TRBV7-6,-,TRBJ2-5,CASSLSGVGETQYF,TGTGCCAGCAGCTTATCGGGCGTGGGAGAGACCCAGTACTTC
14,TRBD1,TRBV30,few,TRBJ1-5,CAWSAGTGNQPQHF,TGTGCCTGGAGTGCCGGGACAGGCAATCAGCCCCAGCATTTT
18,TRBD2,TRBV4-3,-,TRBJ2-7,CASSQDFGGTSGDYEQYF,TGCGCCAGCAGCCAAGATTTTGGCGGGACTAGCGGGGATTACGAGCAGTACTTC
15,TRBD1,TRBV7-9,-,TRBJ2-7,CASTADRGPNYEQYF,TGTGCCAGCACCGCGGACAGGGGGCCAAACTACGAGCAGTACTTC
14,TRBD1,TRBV7-9,-,TRBJ1-2,CASSLPGQGYGYTF,TGTGCCAGCAGCTTACCCGGACAGGGCTATGGCTACACCTTC
15,-,TRBV27,-,TRBJ2-7,CASSPHTGGPPRLYF,TGTGCCAGCAGTCCTCATACAGGAGGTCCGCCTCGTCTGTACTTC
15,TRBD2,TRBV27,-,TRBJ2-7,CASGLAGGGYYEQYF,TGTGCCAGCGGACTAGCGGGAGGGGGGTACTACGAGCAGTACTTC
14,TRBD1,TRBV4-3,-,TRBJ1-2,CASSQGRGAYGYTF,TGCGCCAGCAGCCAAGGCAGGGGGGCCTATGGCTACACCTTC
14,-,TRBV19,-,TRBJ1-2,CASSMGEPNNGYTF,TGTGCCAGTAGTATGGGCGAACCAAACAATGGCTACACCTTC
13,TRBD1,TRBV6-5,-,TRBJ2-7,CASRTGSSYEQYF,TGTGCCAGTCGGACAGGGAGTTCCTACGAGCAGTACTTC
14,-,TRBV6-5,-,TRBJ1-6,CASSEPYMDSPLHF,TGTGCCAGCAGTGAGCCATACATGGATTCACCCCTCCACTTT
15,TRBD1,TRBV18,-,TRBJ1-1,CASSSTGGAGTEAFF,TGTGCCAGCTCATCGACAGGGGGCGCGGGTACTGAAGCTTTCTTT
15,TRBD1,TRBV7-2,once,TRBJ1-3,CASSLGGTAGNTIYF,TGTGCCAGCAGCTTAGGTGGGACAGCTGGAAACACCATATATTTT
16,TRBD1,TRBV9,-,TRBJ1-1,CASSVPKGQMNTEAFF,TGTGCCAGCAGCGTCCCCAAGGGACAGATGAACACTGAAGCTTTCTTT
15,-,TRBV7-9,once,TRBJ2-3,CASSLAGSSTDTQYF,TGTGCCAGCAGCTTAGCGGGATCCAGCACAGATACGCAGTATTTT
12,-,TRBV7-9,-,TRBJ1-1,CAGNTWGSEAFF,TGTGCCGGGAACACTTGGGGATCTGAAGCTTTCTTT
10,-,TRBV29-1,medium-sized,TRBJ1-2,CSVEGYGYTF,TGCAGCGTTGAGGGCTATGGCTACACCTTC
14,-,TRBV21-1,-,TRBJ1-5,CASSKRTRNQPQHF,TGTGCCAGCAGCAAACGTACTCGCAATCAGCCCCAGCATTTT
13,-,TRBV30,-,TRBJ1-1,CAWRTGSGSEAFF,TGTGCCTGGAGAACAGGGAGCGGGTCTGAAGCTTTCTTT
15,TRBD1,TRBV6-5,-,TRBJ1-1,CASSPGTGIYTEAFF,TGTGCCAGCAGTCCCGGGACAGGGATTTACACTGAAGCTTTCTTT
15,-,TRBV7-8,few,TRBJ1-5,CASSLTAYSNQPQHF,TGTGCCAGCAGCTTAACTGCTTATAGCAATCAGCCCCAGCATTTT
13,-,TRBV7-2,-,TRBJ2-3,CASAARSTDTQYF,TGTGCCAGCGCGGCCCGGTCCACAGATACGCAGTATTTT
12,-,TRBV9,-,TRBJ1-1,CASSGRNTEAFF,TGTGCCAGCAGCGGGCGGAACACTGAAGCTTTCTTT
12,-,TRBV7-8,-,TRBJ1-1,CASSLRGTEAFF,TGTGCCAGCAGCTTAAGAGGGACTGAAGCTTTCTTT
13,TRBD1,TRBV30,few,TRBJ1-2,CAWRETGGDGYTF,TGTGCCTGGAGGGAGACAGGGGGCGATGGCTACACCTTC
16,TRBD1,TRBV11-2,-,TRBJ1-1,CASSLDRTGGGTEAFF,TGTGCCAGCAGCTTAGACCGCACAGGGGGTGGGACTGAAGCTTTCTTT